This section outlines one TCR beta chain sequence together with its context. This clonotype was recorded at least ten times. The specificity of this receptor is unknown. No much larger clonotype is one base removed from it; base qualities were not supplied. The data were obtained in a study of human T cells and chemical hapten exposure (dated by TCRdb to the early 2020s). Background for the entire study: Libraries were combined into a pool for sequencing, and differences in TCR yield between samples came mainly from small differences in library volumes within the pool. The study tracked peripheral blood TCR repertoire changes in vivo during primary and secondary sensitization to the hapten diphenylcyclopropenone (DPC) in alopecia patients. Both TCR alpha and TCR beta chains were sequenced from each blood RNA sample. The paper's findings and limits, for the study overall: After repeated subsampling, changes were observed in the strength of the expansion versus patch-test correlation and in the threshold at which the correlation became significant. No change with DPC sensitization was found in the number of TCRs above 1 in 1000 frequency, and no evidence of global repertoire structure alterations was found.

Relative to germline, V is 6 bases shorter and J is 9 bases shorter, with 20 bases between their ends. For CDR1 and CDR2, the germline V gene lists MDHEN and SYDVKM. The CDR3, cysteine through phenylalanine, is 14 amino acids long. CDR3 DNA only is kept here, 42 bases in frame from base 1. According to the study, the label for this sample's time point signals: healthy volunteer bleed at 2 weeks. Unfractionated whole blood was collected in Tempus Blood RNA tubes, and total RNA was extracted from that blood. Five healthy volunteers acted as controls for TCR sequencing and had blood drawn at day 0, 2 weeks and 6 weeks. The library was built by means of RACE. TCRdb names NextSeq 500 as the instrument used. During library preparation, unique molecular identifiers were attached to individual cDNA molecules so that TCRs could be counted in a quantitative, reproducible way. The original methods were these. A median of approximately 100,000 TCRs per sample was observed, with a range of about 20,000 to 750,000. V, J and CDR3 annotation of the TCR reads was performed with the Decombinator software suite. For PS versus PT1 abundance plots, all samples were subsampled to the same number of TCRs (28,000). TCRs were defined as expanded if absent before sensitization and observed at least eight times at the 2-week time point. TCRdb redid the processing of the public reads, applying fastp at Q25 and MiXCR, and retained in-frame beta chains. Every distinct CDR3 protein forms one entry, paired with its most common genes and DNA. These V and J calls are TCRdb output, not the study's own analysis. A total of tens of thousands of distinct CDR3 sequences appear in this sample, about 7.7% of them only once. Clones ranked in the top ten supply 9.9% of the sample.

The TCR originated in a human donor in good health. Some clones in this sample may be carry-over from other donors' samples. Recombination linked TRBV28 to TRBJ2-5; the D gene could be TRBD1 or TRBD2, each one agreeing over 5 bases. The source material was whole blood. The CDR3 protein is CASSPQGGFGAQYF. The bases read TGTGCCAGCAGCCCCCAGGGCGGGTTCGGGGCCCAGTACTTC.